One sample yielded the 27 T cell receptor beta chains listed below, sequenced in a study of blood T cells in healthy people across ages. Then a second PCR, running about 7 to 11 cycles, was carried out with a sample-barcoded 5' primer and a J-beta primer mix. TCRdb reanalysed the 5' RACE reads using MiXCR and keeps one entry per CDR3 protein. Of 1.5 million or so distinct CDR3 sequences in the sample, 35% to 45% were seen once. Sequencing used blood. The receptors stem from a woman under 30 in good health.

The CDR3 DNA reads as TGTGCCAGCAGTTATACTAGCGGCTACGAGCAGTACTTC. Translated, it gives CASSYTSGYEQYF. The J gene is TRBJ2-7, the V gene TRBV6-5, with 8 bases aligning to TRBD2. V lost 3 bases, J lost 3 bases, and 1 base stayed unmatched. This CDR3 has 13 residues. From germline, CDR1 is MNHEY and CDR2 SVGAGI.

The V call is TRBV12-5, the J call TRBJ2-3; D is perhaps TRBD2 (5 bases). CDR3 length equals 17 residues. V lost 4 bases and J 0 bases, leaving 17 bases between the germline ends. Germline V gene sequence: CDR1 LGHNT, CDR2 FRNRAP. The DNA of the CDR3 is TGTGCTAGTGGTTCGCACAGATTCAGCGGTAGCACAGATACGCAGTATTTT. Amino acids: CASGSHRFSGSTDTQYF.

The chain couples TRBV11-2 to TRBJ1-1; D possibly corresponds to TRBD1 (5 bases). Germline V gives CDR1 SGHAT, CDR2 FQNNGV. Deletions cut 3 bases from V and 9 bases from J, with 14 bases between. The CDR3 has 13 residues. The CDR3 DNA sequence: TGTGCCAGCAGCTTCGGAGGGGCCGGACAAGCTTTCTTT. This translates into CASSFGGAGQAFF.

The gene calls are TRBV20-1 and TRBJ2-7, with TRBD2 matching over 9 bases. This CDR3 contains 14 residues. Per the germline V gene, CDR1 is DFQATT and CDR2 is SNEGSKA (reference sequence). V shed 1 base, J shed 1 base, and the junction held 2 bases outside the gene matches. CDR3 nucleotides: TGCAGTGCTAGAGTAGCGGGAGTGTCCTACGAGCAGTACTTC. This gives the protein CSARVAGVSYEQYF.

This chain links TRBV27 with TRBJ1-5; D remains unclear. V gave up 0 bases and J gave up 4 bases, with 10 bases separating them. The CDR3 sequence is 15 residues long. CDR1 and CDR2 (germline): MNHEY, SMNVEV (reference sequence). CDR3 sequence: CASSLSRSGNQPQHF. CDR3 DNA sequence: TGTGCCAGCAGTTTATCGAGATCGGGGAATCAGCCCCAGCATTTT.

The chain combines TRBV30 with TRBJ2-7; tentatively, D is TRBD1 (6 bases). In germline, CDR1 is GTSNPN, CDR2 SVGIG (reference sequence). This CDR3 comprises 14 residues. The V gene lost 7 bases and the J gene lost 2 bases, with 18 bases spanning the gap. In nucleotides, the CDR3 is TGTGCCTCTAGCCCAGGGGCAGTTACCTACGAGCAGTACTTC. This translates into CASSPGAVTYEQYF.

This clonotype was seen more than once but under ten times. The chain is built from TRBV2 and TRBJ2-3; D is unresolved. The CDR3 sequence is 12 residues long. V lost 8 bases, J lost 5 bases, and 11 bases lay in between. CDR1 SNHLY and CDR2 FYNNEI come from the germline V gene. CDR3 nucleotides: TGTGCCAGCTCGGTGGTGAAAGATACGCAGTATTTT. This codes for CASSVVKDTQYF.

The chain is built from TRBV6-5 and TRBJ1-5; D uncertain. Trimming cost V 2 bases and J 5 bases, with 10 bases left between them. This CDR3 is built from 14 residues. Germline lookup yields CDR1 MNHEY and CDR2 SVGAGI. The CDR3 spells CASSYIDWDQPQHF. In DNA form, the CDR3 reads TGTGCCAGCAGTTACATTGACTGGGATCAGCCCCAGCATTTT.

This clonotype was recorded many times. DNA of the CDR3: TGTGCCAGCAGCCAAGATTCAGGGTATGGCTACACCTTC. Translating it yields CASSQDSGYGYTF. The genes are TRBV3-1 and TRBJ1-2; D perhaps matches TRBD1 (5 bases). The CDR3 contains 13 residues. Germline loops: CDR1 LGHDT, CDR2 YNNKEL (reference sequence). V was clipped by 0 bases and J by 5 bases, with 7 bases between them.

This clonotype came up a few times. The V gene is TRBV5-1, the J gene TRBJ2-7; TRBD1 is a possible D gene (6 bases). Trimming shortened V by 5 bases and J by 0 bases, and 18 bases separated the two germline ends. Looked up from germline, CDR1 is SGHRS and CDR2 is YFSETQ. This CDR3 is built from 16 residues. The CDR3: CASRLGRGTGSYEQYF. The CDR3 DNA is TGCGCCAGCAGGCTAGGTAGGGGGACGGGCTCCTACGAGCAGTACTTC.

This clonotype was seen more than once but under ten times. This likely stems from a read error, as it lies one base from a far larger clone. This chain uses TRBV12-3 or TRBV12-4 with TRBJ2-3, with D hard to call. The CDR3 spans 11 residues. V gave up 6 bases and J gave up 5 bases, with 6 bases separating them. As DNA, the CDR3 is TGTGCCAGCAGCATAGAAGATACGCAGTATTTT. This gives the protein CASSIEDTQYF.

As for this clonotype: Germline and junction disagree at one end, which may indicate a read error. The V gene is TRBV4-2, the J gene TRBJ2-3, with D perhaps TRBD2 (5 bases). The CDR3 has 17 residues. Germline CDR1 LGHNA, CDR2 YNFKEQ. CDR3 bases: TGTGCCAGCAGCCAAGATAGGAACGGGGTCAGCACAGATACGCGGTATTTT. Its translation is CASSQDRNGVSTDTRYF.

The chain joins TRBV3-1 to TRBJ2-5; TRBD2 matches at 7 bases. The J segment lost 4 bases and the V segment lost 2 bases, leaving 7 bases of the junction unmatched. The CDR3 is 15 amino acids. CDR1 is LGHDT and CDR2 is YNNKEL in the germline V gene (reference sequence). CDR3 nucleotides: TGTGCCAGCAGCCAATCTCCCGGGGGGATAGAGACCCAGTACTTC. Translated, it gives CASSQSPGGIETQYF.

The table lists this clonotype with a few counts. CDR3 coding DNA: TGTGCCAGCAGTCCCTCCGGTCACTATGGCTACACCTTC. It encodes CASSPSGHYGYTF. The rearrangement links TRBV12-3 or TRBV12-4 to TRBJ1-2; no clear D gene. CDR3 length equals 13 residues. V dropped 5 bases and J dropped 3 bases, with 10 bases sitting between them.

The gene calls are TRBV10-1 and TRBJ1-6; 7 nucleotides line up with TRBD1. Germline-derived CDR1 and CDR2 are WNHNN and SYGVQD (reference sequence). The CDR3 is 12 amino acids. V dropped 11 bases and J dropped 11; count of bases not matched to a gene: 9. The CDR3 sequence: CAVRRGFTPLHF. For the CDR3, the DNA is TGCGCCGTGCGCAGGGGGTTTACACCCCTCCACTTT.

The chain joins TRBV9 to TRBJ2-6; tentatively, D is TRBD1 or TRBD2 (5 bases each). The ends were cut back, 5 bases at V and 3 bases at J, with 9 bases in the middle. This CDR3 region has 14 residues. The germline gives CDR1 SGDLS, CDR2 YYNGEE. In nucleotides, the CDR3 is TGTGCCAGCAGGAGGGGAGATGGGGCCAACGTCCTGACTTTC. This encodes CASRRGDGANVLTF. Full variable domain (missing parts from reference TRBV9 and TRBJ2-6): DSGVTQTPKHLITATGQRVTLRCSPRSGDLSVYWYQQSLDQGLQFLIQYYNGEERAKGNILERFSAQQFPDLHSELNLSSLELGDSALYFCASRRGDGANVLTFGAGSRLTVL.

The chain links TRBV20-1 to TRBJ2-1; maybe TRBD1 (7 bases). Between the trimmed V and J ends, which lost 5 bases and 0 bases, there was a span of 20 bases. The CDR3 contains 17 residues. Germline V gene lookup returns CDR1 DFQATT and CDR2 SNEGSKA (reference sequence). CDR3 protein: CSASGVSGGSSYNEQFF. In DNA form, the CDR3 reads TGCAGTGCTTCTGGGGTATCAGGGGGGAGCTCCTACAATGAGCAGTTCTTC.

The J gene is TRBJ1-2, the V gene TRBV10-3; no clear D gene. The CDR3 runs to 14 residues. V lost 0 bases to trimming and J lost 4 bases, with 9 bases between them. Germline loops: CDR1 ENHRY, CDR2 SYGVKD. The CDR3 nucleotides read TGTGCCATCAGTGAGTCCGCAGAGATCTATGGCTACACCTTC. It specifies CAISESAEIYGYTF.

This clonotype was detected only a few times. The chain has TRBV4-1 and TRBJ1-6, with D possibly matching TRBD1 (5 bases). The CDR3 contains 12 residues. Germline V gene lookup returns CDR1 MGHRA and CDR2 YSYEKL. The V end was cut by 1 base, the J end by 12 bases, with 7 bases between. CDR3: CASSQAGEPLHF. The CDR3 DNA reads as TGCGCCAGCAGCCAAGCGGGGGAACCCCTCCACTTT.

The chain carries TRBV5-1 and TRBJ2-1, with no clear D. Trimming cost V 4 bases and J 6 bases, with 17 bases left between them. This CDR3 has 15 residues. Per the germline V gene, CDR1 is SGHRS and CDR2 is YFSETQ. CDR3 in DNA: TGCGCCAGCAGCCCAGCAGGAACGGAATTCAATGAGCAGTTCTTC. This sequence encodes CASSPAGTEFNEQFF.

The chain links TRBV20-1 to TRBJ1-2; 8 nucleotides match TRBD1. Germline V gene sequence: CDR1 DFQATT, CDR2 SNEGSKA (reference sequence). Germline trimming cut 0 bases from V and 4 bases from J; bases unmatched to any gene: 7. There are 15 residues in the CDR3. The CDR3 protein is CSARDLDRGSYGYTF. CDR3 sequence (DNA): TGCAGTGCTAGAGACCTTGACAGGGGATCCTATGGCTACACCTTC.

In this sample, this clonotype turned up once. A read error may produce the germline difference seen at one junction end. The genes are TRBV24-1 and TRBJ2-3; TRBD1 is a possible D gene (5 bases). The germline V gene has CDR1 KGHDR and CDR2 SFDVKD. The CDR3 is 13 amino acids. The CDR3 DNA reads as TGTGCCACCAGTGAACCGAACACAGGTACGCAGTATTTT. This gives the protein CATSEPNTGTQYF.

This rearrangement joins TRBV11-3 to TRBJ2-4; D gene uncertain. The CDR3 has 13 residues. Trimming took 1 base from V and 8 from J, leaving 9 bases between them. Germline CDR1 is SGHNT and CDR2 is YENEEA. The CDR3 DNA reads TGTGCCAGCAGCTTAGGCCGACCGGACATTCAGTACTTC. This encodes CASSLGRPDIQYF. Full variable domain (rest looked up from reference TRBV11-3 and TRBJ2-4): EAGVVQSPRYKIIEKKQPVAFWCNPISGHNTLYWYLQNLGQGPELLIRYENEEAVDDSQLPKDRFSAERLKGVDSTLKIQPAELGDSAVYLCASSLGRPDIQYFGAGTRLSVL.

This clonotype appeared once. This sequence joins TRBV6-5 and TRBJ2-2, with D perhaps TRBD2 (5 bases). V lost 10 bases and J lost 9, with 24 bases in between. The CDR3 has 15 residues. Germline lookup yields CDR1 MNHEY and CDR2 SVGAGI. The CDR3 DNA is TGTGCCACCACTAAAACTAGTTTGGGATCCCGGGAGCTGTTTTTT. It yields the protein CATTKTSLGSRELFF.

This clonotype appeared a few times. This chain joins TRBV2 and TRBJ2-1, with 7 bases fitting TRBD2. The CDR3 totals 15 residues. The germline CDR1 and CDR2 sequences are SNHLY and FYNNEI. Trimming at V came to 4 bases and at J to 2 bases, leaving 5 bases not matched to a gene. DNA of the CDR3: TGTGCCAGCAGTGCGCAGACTAGCACCTACAATGAGCAGTTCTTC. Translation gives CASSAQTSTYNEQFF.

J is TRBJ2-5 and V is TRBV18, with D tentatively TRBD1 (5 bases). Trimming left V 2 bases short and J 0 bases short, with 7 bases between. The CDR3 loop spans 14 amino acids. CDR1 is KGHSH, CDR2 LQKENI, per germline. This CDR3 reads CASSPGAYQETQYF. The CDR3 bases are TGTGCCAGCTCACCAGGGGCGTACCAAGAGACCCAGTACTTC.

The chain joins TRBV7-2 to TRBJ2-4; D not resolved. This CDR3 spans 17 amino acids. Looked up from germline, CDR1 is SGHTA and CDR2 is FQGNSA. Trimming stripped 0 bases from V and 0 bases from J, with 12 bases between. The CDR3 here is CASSLARNSLAKNIQYF. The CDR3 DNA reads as TGTGCCAGCAGCTTAGCTCGGAACTCCTTAGCCAAAAACATTCAGTACTTC.